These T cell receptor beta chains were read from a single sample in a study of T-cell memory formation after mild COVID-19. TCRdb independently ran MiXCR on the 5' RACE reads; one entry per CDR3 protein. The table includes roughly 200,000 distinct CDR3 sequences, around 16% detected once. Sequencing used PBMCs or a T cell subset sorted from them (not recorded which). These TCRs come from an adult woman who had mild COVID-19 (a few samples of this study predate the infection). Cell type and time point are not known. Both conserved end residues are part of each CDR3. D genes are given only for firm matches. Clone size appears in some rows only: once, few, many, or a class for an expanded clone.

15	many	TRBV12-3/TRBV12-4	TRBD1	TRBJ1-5	CASSLAGGSNQPQHF	TGTGCCAGCAGTTTGGCAGGGGGCAGCAATCAGCCCCAGCATTTT
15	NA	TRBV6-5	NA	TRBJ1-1	CASGEAGMGNTEAFF	TGTGCCAGCGGGGAGGCAGGGATGGGAAACACTGAAGCTTTCTTT
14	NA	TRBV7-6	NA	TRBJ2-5	CASSLDPGRETQYF	TGTGCCAGCAGCCTCGACCCCGGCAGGGAGACCCAGTACTTC
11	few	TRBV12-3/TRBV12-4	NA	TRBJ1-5	CASSFKGSQHF	TGTGCCAGCAGTTTCAAGGGATCCCAGCATTTT
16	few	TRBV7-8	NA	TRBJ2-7	CASSPLTVHIGYEQYF	TGTGCCAGCAGCCCCCTGACAGTCCACATCGGGTACGAGCAGTACTTC
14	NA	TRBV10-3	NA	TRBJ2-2	CAISESGGDAELFF	TGTGCCATCAGTGAGTCCGGGGGAGATGCGGAGCTGTTTTTT
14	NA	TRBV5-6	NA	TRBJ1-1	CASNKMWGVAEAFF	TGTGCCAGCAACAAGATGTGGGGAGTCGCTGAAGCTTTCTTT
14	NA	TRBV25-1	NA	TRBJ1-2	CASSELGGAYGYTF	TGTGCCAGCAGTGAACTGGGGGGCGCGTATGGCTACACCTTC
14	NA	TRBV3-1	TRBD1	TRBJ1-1	CASSAGQVVTEAFF	TGTGCCAGCTCCGCGGGACAGGTAGTCACTGAAGCTTTCTTT
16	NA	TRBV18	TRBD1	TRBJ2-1	CASSRTGTASQNEQFF	TGTGCCAGCTCACGAACCGGGACAGCCTCTCAAAATGAGCAGTTCTTC
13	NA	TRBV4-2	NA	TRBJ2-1	CASSQVREREQFF	TGTGCCAGCAGCCAAGTACGGGAGAGGGAGCAGTTCTTC
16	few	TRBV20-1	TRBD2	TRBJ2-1	CSARGTLAGGYNEQFF	TGCAGTGCTAGGGGGACTTTAGCGGGAGGCTACAATGAGCAGTTCTTC
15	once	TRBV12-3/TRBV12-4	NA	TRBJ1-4	CASSLGKATNEKLFF	TGTGCCAGCAGCCTAGGGAAAGCAACTAATGAAAAACTGTTTTTT
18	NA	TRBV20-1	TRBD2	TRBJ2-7	CSARDSKTSGILSYEQYF	TGCAGTGCTAGAGACTCCAAGACTAGCGGGATTCTGTCCTACGAGCAGTACTTC
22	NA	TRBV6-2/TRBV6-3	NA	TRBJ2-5	CASSYLRCSPAREPEDQETQYF	TGTGCCAGCAGTTACCTACGTTGCTCCCCTGCCCGGGAGCCGGAGGACCAAGAGACCCAGTACTTC
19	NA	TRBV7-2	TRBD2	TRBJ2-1	CASSLVGLAGGLTYNEQFF	TGTGCCAGCAGCTTAGTGGGACTAGCGGGAGGATTGACCTACAATGAGCAGTTCTTC
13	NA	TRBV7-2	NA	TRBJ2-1	CASSARDSNEQFF	TGTGCCAGCAGCGCCCGGGACTCCAATGAGCAGTTCTTC
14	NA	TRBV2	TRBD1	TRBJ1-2	CASSGDRATYGYTF	TGTGCCAGCAGTGGGGACAGGGCCACCTATGGCTACACCTTC
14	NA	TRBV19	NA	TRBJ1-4	CASSTPATNEKLFF	TGTGCCAGTAGTACCCCTGCAACTAATGAAAAACTGTTTTTT
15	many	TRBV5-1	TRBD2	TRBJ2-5	CASSAAGGLQETQYF	TGCGCCAGCAGCGCAGCCGGGGGACTACAAGAGACCCAGTACTTC
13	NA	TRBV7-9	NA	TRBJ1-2	CASSLDGPDGYTF	TGTGCCAGCAGCTTAGACGGACCGGATGGCTACACCTTC
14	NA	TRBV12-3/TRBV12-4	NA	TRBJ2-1	CASSLAIRDNEQFF	TGTGCCAGCAGTTTAGCGATCAGGGACAATGAGCAGTTCTTC
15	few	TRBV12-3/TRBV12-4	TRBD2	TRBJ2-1	CASSRTSGRINEQFF	TGTGCCAGCAGTCGGACTAGCGGGAGAATTAATGAGCAGTTCTTC
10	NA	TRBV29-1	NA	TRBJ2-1	CSVWGYEQFF	TGCAGCGTTTGGGGGTATGAGCAGTTCTTC
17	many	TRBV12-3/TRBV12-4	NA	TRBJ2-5	CASRPTGTVERRETQYF	TGTGCCAGCAGACCTACCGGGACGGTCGAGCGTCGAGAGACCCAGTACTTC
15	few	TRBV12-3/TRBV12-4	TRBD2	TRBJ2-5	CASSPPGGGQETQYF	TGTGCCAGCAGTCCACCTGGGGGGGGCCAAGAGACCCAGTACTTC
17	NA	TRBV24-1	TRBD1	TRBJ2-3	CATSDGTGTSRRDTQYF	TGTGCCACCAGTGATGGGACAGGGACCAGCCGCCGAGATACGCAGTATTTT
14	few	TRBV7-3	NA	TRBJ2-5	CASSLPWGLGTQYF	TGTGCCAGCAGCTTACCGTGGGGGCTGGGGACCCAGTACTTC
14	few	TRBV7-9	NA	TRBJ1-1	CASSLRQINTEAFF	TGTGCCAGCAGCTTAAGGCAGATAAACACTGAAGCTTTCTTT
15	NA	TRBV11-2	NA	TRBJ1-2	CASSLNGGLYYGYTF	TGTGCCAGCAGCTTAAATGGCGGACTCTACTATGGCTACACCTTC
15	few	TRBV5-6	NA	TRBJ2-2	CASSTTGLRAGELFF	TGTGCCAGCAGCACAACGGGACTCCGCGCCGGGGAGCTGTTTTTT
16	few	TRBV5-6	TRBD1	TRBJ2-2	CASSLDRGRVTGELFF	TGTGCCAGCAGCTTAGACAGGGGCCGGGTGACCGGGGAGCTGTTTTTT
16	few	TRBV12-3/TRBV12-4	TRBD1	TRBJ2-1	CASSPDGTGPMNEQFF	TGTGCCAGCAGTCCCGACGGGACAGGGCCTATGAATGAGCAGTTCTTC
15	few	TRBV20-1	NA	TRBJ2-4	CSARELILAKNIQYF	TGCAGTGCTAGAGAACTGATTTTAGCCAAAAACATTCAGTACTTC
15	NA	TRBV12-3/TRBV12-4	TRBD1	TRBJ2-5	CASSPRQGAVETQYF	TGTGCCAGCAGTCCCAGACAGGGGGCGGTTGAGACCCAGTACTTC
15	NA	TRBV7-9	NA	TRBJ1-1	CASSRRDGMNTEAFF	TGTGCCAGCAGCAGGAGGGACGGGATGAACACTGAAGCTTTCTTT
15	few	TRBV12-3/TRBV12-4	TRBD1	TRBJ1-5	CASSPQGGGNQPQHF	TGTGCCAGCAGCCCCCAGGGGGGCGGCAATCAGCCCCAGCATTTT
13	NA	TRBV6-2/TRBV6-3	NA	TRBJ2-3	CASCRENPDTQYF	TGTGCCAGCTGCCGGGAGAACCCAGATACGCAGTATTTT
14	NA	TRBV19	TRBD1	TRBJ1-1	CASSYTRGAFEAFF	TGTGCCAGTAGCTACACCAGGGGGGCCTTCGAAGCTTTCTTT
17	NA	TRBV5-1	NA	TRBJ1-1	CASSLVFGQSMNTEAFF	TGCGCCAGCAGCTTGGTTTTTGGACAGAGCATGAACACTGAAGCTTTCTTT
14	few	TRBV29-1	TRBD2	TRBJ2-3	CSVRVSGGTDTQYF	TGCAGCGTTAGGGTTAGCGGGGGTACAGATACGCAGTATTTT
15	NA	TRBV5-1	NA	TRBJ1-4	CASSFDSPKGEKLFF	TGCGCCAGCAGCTTTGACTCGCCAAAGGGTGAAAAACTGTTTTTT
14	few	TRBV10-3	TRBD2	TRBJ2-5	CAISQGLAQETQYF	TGTGCCATCAGCCAAGGACTAGCCCAAGAGACCCAGTACTTC
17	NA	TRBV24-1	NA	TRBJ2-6	CATSDPGPASGANVLTF	TGTGCCACCAGTGACCCCGGACCGGCCTCTGGGGCCAACGTCCTGACTTTC
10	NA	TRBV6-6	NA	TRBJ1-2	CASFGYGYTF	TGTGCCAGCTTCGGATATGGCTACACCTTC
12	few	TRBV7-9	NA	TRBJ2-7	CASSLDRNEQYF	TGTGCCAGCAGCTTAGACAGAAACGAGCAGTACTTC
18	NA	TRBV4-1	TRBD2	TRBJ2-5	CASSQEGVTSGSGETQYF	TGCGCCAGCAGCCAAGAGGGGGTAACTAGCGGGAGCGGAGAGACCCAGTACTTC
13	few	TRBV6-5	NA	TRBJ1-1	CASSDVAGPEAFF	TGTGCCAGCAGTGATGTTGCAGGGCCTGAAGCTTTCTTT
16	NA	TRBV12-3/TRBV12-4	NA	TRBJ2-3	CASSSVQGRRTDTQYF	TGTGCCAGCAGTTCAGTACAGGGAAGAAGGACAGATACGCAGTATTTT
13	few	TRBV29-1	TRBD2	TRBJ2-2	CSVGTSGTGELFF	TGCAGCGTTGGTACTAGCGGTACCGGGGAGCTGTTTTTT
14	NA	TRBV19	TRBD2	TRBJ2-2	CASSPQGGAGELFF	TGTGCCAGTAGTCCCCAGGGAGGGGCCGGGGAGCTGTTTTTT